The sequence of this T cell receptor (beta chain) was determined in a study of cytomegalovirus exposure and HLA in healthy donors. On the study more broadly: Early release data held about 85 million unique TCRs from HLA-typed donors. Study results and limitations: About 87% or about 30% of the time was how often most TCR beta V segments were productive, according to an earlier analysis.

In regard to this clone: What it binds is not known.

CDR1 and CDR2 from the germline V gene are SQVTM and ANQGSEA. Trimming left V 0 bases short and J 2 bases short, with 14 bases between. The length of the CDR3 is 15 residues. Primers for the PCR totalled 60 Vbeta and 13 Jbeta. Profiling relied on immunoSEQ multiplex PCR, and the TCRdb table lists in-frame clones only, not all of them. This table holds approximately 110,000 clones, about 86% found once. Material: PBMCs. V usage is TRBV29-1 and J usage is TRBJ2-7, with TRBD1 as a possible D gene (6 bases). This sequence was found in a woman in her twenties or thirties in good health and CMV-seronegative. CDR3: CSVEEGAAVPYEQYF. The CDR3 bases are TGCAGCGTTGAAGAGGGGGCTGCGGTCCCCTACGAGCAGTACTTC.